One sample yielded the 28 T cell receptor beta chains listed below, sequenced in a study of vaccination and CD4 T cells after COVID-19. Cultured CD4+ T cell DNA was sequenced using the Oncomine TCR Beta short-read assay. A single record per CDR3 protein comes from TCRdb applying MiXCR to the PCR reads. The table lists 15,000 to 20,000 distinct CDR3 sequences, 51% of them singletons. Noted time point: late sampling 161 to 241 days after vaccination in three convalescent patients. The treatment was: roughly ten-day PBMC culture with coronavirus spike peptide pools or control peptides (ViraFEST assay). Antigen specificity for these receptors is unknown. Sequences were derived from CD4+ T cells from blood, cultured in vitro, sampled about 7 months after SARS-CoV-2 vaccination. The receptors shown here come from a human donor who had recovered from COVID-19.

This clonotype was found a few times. The CDR3, as DNA: TGTGCCAGCAGGGTTTCAAACCGACAGAGCAATCAGCCCCAGCATTTT. As protein: CASRVSNRQSNQPQHF. The chain couples TRBV2 to TRBJ1-5; D possibly corresponds to TRBD1 (5 bases). Trimming left V 6 bases short and J 1 base short, with 16 bases between. This CDR3 comprises 16 residues. Germline V gives CDR1 SNHLY, CDR2 FYNNEI.

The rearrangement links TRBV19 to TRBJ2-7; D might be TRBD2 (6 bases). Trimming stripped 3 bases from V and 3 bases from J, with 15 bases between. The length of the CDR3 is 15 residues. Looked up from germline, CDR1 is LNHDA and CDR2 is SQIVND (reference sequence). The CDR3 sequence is CASSIRAGDGYEQYF. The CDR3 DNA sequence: TGTGCCAGTAGTATTCGAGCGGGTGACGGCTACGAGCAGTACTTC.

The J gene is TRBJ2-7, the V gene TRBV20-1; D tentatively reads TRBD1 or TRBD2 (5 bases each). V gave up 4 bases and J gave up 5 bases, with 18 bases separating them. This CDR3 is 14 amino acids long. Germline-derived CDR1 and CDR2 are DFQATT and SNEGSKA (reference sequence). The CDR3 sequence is CSAIKGTALDEQYF. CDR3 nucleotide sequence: TGCAGTGCTATAAAGGGGACCGCACTGGACGAGCAGTACTTC.

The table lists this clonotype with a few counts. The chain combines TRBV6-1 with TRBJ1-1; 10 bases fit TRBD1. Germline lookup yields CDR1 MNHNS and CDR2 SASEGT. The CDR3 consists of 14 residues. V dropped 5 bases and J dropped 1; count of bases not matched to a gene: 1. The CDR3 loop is CASSRTGGNTEAFF. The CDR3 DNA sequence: TGTGCCAGCAGTAGGACAGGGGGGAACACTGAAGCTTTCTTT.

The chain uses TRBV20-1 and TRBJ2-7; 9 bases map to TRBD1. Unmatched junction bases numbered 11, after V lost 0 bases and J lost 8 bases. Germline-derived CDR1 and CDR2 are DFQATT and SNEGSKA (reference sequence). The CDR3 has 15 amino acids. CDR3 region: CSARDRQGVLAKQYF. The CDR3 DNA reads TGCAGTGCTAGAGATCGACAGGGGGTTTTGGCTAAGCAGTACTTC.

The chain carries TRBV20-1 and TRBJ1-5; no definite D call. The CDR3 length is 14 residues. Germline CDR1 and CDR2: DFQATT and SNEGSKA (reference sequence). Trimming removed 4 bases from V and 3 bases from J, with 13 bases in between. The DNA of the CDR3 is TGCAGTGCTACCTTAGGACCGAACAATCAGCCCCAGCATTTT. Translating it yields CSATLGPNNQPQHF.

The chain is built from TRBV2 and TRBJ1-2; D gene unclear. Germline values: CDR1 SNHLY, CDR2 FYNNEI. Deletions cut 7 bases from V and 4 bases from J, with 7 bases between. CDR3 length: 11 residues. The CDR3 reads CASKVAYGYTF. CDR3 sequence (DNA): TGTGCCAGCAAGGTGGCCTATGGCTACACCTTC.

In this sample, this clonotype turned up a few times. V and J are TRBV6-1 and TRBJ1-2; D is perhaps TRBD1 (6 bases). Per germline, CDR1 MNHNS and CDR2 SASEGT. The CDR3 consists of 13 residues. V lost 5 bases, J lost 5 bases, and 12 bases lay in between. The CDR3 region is CASSPGGRYGYTF. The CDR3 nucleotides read TGTGCCAGCAGTCCGGGGGGCCGGTATGGCTACACCTTC.

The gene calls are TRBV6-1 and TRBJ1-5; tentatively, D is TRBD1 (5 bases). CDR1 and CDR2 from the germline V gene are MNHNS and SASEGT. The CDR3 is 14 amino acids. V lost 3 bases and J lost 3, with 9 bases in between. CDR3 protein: CASSERGVNQPQHF. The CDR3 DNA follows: TGTGCCAGCAGTGAGCGAGGGGTCAATCAGCCCCAGCATTTT.

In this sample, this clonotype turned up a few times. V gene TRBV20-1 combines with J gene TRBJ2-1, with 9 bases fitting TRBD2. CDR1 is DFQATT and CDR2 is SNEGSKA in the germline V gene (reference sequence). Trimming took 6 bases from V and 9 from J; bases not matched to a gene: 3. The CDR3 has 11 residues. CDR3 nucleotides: TGCAGTGCCTCGCGGGGGGGTGAGCAGTTCTTC. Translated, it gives CSASRGGEQFF.

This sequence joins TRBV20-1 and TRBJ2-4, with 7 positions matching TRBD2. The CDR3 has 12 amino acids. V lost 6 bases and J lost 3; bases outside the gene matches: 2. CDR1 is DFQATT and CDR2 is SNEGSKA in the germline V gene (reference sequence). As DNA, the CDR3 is TGCAGTGCGTGGACTAGCAAAAACATTCAGTACTTC. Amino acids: CSAWTSKNIQYF.

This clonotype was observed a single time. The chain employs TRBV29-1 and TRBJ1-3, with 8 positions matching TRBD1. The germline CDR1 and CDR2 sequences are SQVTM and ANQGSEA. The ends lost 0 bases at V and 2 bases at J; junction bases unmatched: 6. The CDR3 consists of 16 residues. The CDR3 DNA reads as TGCAGCGTTGAAGAAGCGATACAGGGGGCTGGAAACACCATATATTTT. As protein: CSVEEAIQGAGNTIYF. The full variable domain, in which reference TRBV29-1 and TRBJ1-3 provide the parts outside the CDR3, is SAVISQKPSRDICQRGTSLTIQCQVDSQVTMMFWYRQQPGQSLTLIATANQGSEATYESGFVIDKFPISRPNLTFSTLTVSNMSPEDSSIYLCSVEEAIQGAGNTIYFGEGSWLTVV.

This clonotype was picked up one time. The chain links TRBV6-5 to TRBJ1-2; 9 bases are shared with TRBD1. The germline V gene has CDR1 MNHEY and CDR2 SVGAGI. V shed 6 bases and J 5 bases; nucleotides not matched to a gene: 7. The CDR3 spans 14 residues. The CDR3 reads CASRPPGQGYGYTF. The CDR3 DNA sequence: TGTGCCAGCAGACCTCCGGGACAGGGATATGGCTACACCTTC.

In DNA form, the CDR3 reads TGCGCCAGCAGCCAAGGATGGCAGAGGCACGAGCAGTACTTC. It codes for CASSQGWQRHEQYF. This rearrangement joins TRBV4-3 to TRBJ2-7; D is undetermined. The germline V gene has CDR1 LGHNA and CDR2 YSLEER. CDR3 size: 14 residues. V was pared by 1 base and J by 5 bases, with 12 bases between.

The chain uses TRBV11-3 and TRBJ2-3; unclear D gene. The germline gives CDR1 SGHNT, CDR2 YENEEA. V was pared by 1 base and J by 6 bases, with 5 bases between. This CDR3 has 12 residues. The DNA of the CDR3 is TGTGCCAGCAGCTTAGCGTGGGATACGCAGTATTTT. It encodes CASSLAWDTQYF. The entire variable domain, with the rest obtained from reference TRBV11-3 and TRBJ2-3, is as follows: EAGVVQSPRYKIIEKKQPVAFWCNPISGHNTLYWYLQNLGQGPELLIRYENEEAVDDSQLPKDRFSAERLKGVDSTLKIQPAELGDSAVYLCASSLAWDTQYFGPGTRLTVL.

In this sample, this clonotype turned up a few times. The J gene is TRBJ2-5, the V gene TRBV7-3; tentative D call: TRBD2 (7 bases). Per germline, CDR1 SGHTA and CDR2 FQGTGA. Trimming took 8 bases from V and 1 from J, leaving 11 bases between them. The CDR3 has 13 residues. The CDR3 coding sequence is TGTGCCAGCGGGCGGGGGCCCCAAGAGACCCAGTACTTC. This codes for CASGRGPQETQYF.

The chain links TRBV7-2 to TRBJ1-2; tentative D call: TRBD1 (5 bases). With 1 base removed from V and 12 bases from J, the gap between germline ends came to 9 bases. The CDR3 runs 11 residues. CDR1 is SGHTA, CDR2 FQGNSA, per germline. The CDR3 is CASSLEGEHTF. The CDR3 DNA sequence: TGTGCCAGCAGCTTAGAAGGGGAGCACACCTTC.

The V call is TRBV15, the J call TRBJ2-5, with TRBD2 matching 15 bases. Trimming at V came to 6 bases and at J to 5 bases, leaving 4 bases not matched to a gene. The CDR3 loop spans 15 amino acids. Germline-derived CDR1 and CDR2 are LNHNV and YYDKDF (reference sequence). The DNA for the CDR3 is TGTGCCACCAGTCCCGGGACTAGCGGGAGGGAGACCCAGTACTTC. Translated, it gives CATSPGTSGRETQYF.

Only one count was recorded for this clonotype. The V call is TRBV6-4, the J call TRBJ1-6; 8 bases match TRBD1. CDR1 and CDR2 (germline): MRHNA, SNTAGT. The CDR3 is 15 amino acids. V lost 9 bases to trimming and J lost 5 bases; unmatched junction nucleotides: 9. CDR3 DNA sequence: TGTGCCAGAGACACTCAGGGGGCCAATAATTCACCCCTCCACTTT. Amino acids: CARDTQGANNSPLHF.

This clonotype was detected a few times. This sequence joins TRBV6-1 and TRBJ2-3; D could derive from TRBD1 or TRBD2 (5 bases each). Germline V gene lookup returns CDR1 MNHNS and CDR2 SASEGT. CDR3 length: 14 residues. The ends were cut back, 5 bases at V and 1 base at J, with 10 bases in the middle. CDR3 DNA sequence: TGTGCCAGCAGTACTAGGGACGGCACAGATACGCAGTATTTT. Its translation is CASSTRDGTDTQYF.

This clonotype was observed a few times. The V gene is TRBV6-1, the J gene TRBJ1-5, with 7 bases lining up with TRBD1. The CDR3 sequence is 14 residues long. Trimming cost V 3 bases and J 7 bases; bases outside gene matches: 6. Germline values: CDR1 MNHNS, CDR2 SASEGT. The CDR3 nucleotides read TGTGCCAGCAGTGAGAAGGGGGCACGACAGCCCCAGCATTTT. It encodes CASSEKGARQPQHF.

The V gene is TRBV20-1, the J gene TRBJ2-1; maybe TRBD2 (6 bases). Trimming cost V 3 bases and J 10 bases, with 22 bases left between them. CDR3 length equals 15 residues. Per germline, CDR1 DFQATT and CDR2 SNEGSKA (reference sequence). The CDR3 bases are TGCAGTGCTAGTCATTCCCACCTACCGGGGGAGGAGCAGTTCTTC. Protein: CSASHSHLPGEEQFF.

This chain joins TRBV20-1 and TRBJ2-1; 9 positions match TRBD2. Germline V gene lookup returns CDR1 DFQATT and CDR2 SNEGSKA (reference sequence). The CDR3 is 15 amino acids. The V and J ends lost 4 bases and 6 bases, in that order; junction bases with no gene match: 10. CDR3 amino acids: CSATPTSGNSNEQFF. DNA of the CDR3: TGCAGTGCTACCCCGACTAGCGGCAATTCCAATGAGCAGTTCTTC.

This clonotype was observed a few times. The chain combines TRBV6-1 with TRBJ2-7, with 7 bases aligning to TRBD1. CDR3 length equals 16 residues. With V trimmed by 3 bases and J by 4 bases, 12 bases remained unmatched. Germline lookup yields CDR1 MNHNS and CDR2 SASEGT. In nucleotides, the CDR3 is TGTGCCAGCAGTGATCGGGCCGGGACAGAGGGGTACGAGCAGTACTTC. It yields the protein CASSDRAGTEGYEQYF.

CDR3 residues: CASSLELGRGEQFF. The DNA of the CDR3 is TGTGCCAGCAGCTTAGAGCTGGGTCGAGGGGAGCAGTTCTTC. The chain joins TRBV11-2 to TRBJ2-1, with a possible D match to TRBD2 (5 bases). Germline values: CDR1 SGHAT, CDR2 FQNNGV. The CDR3 contains 14 residues. V gave up 0 bases and J gave up 10 bases, with 13 bases separating them.

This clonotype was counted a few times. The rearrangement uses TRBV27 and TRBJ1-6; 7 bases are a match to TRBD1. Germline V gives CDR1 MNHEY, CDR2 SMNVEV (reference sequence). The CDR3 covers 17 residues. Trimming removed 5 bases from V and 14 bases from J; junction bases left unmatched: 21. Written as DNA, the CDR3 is TGTGCCAGCAGTCCCGTACCGGGACAGCGCCTTGGCCGAACCCTCCACTTT. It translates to CASSPVPGQRLGRTLHF.

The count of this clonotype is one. DNA for the CDR3: TGTGCCAGCAGCTTGGGGCTCAGGGAGCACTATGGCTACACCTTC. Its translation is CASSLGLREHYGYTF. This sequence joins TRBV5-4 and TRBJ1-2; maybe TRBD1 (5 bases). This CDR3 spans 15 amino acids. The V end lost 0 bases, the J end lost 3 bases, and 12 bases lay between the germline ends. Germline CDR1 and CDR2: SGHNT and YYREEE (reference sequence).

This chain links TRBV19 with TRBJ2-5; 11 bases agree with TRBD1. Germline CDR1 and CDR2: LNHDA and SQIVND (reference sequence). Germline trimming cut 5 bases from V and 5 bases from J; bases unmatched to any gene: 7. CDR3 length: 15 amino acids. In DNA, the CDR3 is TGTGCCAGTAGTCCGCGGACAGGGGGCGTTGAGACCCAGTACTTC. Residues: CASSPRTGGVETQYF.